The following is a T cell receptor (beta chain) sequence with its context. In the original processing: The authors estimated nucleated cell counts from reference gene primer amplification. This table comes from immunoSEQ multiplex PCR, and its TCRdb copy is limited to in-frame clones, with some not included. V and J calls and clone size are those listed in that table; D and trimming were worked out from the DNA. This table holds nearly 60,000 clones, 85% found once. The data derive from a study of blood T cell repertoires in COVID-19. V gave up 8 bases and J gave up 2 bases; unmatched junction bases: 8. The CDR3 covers 15 residues. Germline CDR1 reads LNHDA; CDR2 reads SQIVND (reference sequence).

The J gene is TRBJ1-5, the V gene TRBV19; 8 bases align to TRBD1. This TCR came from a middle-aged man with active COVID-19. The specimen was peripheral blood. The CDR3 here is CASLLQGAGNQPQHF. DNA of the CDR3: TGTGCCAGTCTTCTTCAGGGGGCTGGCAATCAGCCCCAGCATTTT.